This T cell receptor (beta chain) stems from a study of control samples from healthy donors and cancer patients. Profiling relied on immunoSEQ multiplex PCR, and the TCRdb table lists in-frame clones only, not all of them. The data show about 25,000 clones, 85% seen once. CDR3 size: 14 residues. V lost 9 bases and J 6 bases, leaving 20 bases between the germline ends. CDR1 is KGHDR, CDR2 SFDVKD, per germline. This TCR derives from a woman aged 55 to 70 with head and neck cancer. The source material was PBMCs. V gene TRBV24-1 combines with J gene TRBJ2-7, with a tentative D call TRBD2 (6 bases). The CDR3 DNA follows: TGTGCCACCGGGGACCGGACTGTCGGGGGCGAGCAGTACTTC. Translating gives CATGDRTVGGEQYF.